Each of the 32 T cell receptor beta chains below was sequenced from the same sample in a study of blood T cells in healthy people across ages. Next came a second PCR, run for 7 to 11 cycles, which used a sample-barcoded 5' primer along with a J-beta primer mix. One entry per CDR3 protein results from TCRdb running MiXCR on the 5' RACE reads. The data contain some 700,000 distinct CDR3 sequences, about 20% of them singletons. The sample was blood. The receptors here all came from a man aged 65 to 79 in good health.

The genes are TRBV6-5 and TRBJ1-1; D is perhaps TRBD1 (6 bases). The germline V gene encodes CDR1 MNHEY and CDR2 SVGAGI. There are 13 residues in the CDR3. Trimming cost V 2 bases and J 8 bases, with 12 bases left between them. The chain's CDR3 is CASSYGGAREAFF. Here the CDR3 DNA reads TGTGCCAGCAGTTACGGGGGGGCCCGGGAAGCTTTCTTT.

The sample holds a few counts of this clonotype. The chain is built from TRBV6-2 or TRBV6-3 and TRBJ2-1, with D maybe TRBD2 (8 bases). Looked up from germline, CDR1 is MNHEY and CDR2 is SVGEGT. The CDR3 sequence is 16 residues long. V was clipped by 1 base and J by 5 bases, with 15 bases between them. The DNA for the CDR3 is TGTGCCAGCAGTTACTGGGGACTAGGGGGCAACAATGAGCAGTTCTTC. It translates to CASSYWGLGGNNEQFF.

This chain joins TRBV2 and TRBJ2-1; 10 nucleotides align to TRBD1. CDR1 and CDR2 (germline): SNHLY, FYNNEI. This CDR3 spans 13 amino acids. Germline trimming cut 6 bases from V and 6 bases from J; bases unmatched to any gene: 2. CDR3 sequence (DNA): TGTGCCAGCAGACGGGACAGGGGCAATGAGCAGTTCTTC. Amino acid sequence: CASRRDRGNEQFF.

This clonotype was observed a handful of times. CDR3 coding DNA: TGCAGCGTATGGACAGGGCTGGATGAGCAGTTCTTC. It is translated as CSVWTGLDEQFF. This chain links TRBV29-1 with TRBJ2-5, with 8 positions matching TRBD1. Judging by the DNA end, TRBJ2-1 fits better; the J call may be wrong. Germline V gene sequence: CDR1 SQVTM, CDR2 ANQGSEA. The length of the CDR3 is 12 residues.

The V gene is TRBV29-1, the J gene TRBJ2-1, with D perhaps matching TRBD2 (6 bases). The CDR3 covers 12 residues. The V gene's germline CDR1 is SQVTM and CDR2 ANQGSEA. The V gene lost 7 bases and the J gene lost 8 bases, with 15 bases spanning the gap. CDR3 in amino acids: CSGGVGGYEQFF. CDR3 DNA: TGCAGCGGGGGGGTCGGAGGGTATGAGCAGTTCTTC.

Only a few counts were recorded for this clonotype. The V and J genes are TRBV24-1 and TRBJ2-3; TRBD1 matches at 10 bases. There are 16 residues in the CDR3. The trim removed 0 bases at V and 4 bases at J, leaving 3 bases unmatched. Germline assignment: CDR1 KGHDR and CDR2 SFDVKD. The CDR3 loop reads CATSDLGDRGADTQYF. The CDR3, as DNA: TGTGCCACCAGTGATTTGGGGGACAGGGGAGCAGATACGCAGTATTTT.

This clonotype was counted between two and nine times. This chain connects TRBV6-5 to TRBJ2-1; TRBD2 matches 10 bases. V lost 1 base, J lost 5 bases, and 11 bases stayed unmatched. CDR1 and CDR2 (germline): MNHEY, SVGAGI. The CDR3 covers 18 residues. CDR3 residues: CASSYYLQIAGGNNEQFF. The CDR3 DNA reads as TGTGCCAGCAGTTACTACCTTCAAATAGCGGGGGGTAACAATGAGCAGTTCTTC.

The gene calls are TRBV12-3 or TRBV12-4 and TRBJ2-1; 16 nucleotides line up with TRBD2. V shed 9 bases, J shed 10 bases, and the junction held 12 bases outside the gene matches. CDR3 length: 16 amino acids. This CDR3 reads CASSTGRGLAGGEQFF. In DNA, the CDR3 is TGTGCCAGTTCGACAGGCCGGGGACTAGCGGGAGGGGAGCAGTTCTTC.

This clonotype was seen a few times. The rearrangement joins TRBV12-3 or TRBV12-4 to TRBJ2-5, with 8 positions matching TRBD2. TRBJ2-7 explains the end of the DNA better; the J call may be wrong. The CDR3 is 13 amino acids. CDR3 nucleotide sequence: TGTGCCAGCAGTTTACGGGGGGGCTTCGAGCAGTACTTC. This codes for CASSLRGGFEQYF.

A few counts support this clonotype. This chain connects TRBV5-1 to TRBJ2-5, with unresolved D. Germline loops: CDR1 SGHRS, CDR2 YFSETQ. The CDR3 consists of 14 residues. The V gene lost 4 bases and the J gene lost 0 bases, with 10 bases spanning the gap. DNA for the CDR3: TGCGCCAGCAGCGGAAACCACAACCAAGAGACCCAGTACTTC. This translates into CASSGNHNQETQYF.

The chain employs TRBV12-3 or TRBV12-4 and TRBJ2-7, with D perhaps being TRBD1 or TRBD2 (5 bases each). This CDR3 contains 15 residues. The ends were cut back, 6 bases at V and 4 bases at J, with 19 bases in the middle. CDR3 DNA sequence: TGTGCCAGCAGCCCCCCTGGGGACGGGTGTTACGAGCAGTACTTC. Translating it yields CASSPPGDGCYEQYF.

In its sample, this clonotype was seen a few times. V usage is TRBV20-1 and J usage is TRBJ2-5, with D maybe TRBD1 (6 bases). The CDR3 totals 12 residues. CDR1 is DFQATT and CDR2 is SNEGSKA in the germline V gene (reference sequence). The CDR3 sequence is CSLTGPQETQYF. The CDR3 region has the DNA TGCAGCCTGACAGGTCCCCAAGAGACCCAGTACTTC.

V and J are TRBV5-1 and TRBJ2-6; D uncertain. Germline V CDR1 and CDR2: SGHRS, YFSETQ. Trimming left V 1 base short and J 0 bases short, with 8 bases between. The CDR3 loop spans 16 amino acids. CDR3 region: CASSLRHYSGANVLTF. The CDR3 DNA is TGCGCCAGCAGCTTGAGACACTACTCTGGGGCCAACGTCCTGACTTTC.

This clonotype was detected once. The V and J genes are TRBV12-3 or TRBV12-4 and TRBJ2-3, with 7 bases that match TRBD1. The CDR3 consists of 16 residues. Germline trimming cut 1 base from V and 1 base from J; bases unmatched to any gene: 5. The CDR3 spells CASSLGWDSRTDTQYF. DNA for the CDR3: TGTGCCAGCAGTTTAGGGTGGGACAGCCGCACAGATACGCAGTATTTT.

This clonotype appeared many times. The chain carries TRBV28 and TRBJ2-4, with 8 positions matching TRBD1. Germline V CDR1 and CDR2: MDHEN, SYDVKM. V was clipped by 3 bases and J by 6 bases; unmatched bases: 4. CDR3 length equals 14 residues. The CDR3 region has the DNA TGTGCCAGCAGTTTTGGACAGGGAAGAAACATTCAGTACTTC. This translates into CASSFGQGRNIQYF. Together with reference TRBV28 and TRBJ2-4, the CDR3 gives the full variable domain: DVKVTQSSRYLVKRTGEKVFLECVQDMDHENMFWYRQDPGLGLRLIYFSYDVKMKEKGDIPEGYSVSREKKERFSLILESASTNQTSMYLCASSFGQGRNIQYFGAGTRLSVL.

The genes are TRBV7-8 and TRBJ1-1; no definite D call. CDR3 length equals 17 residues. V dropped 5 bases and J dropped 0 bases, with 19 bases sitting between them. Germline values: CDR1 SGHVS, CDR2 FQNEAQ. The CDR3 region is CASSPAMTARMNTEAFF. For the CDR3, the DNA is TGTGCCAGCAGCCCCGCTATGACGGCCCGCATGAACACTGAAGCTTTCTTT.

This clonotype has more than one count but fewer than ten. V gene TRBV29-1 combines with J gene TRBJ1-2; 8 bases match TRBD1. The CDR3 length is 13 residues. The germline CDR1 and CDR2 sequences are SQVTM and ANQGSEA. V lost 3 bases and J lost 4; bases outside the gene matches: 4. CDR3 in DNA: TGCAGCGTTGACGTCGGGACAGGCTATGGCTACACCTTC. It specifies CSVDVGTGYGYTF. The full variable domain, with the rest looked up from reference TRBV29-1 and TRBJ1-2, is SAVISQKPSRDICQRGTSLTIQCQVDSQVTMMFWYRQQPGQSLTLIATANQGSEATYESGFVIDKFPISRPNLTFSTLTVSNMSPEDSSIYLCSVDVGTGYGYTFGSGTRLTVV.

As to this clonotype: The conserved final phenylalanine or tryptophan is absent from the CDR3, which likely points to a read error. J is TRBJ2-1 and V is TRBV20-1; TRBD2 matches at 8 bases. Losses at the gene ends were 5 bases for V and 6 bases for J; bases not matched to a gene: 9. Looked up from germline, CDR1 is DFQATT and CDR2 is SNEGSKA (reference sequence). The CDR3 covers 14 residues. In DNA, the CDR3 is TGCAGTGCTCGCAAGCCGGGACTAGTCAATGAGCAGTTCCTC. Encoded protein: CSARKPGLVNEQFL.

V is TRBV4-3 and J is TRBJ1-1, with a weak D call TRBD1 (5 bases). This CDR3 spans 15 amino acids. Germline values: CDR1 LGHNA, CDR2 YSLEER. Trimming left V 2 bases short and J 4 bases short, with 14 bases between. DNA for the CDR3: TGCGCCAGCAGCCAAATGTCAGGGTTGGCCACTGAAGCTTTCTTT. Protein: CASSQMSGLATEAFF.

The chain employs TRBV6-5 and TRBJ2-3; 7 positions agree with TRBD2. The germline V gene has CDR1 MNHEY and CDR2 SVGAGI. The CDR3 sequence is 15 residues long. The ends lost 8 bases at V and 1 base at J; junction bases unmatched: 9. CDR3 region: CASARAGAGTDTQYF. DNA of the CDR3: TGTGCCAGCGCCCGGGCGGGAGCCGGCACAGATACGCAGTATTTT.

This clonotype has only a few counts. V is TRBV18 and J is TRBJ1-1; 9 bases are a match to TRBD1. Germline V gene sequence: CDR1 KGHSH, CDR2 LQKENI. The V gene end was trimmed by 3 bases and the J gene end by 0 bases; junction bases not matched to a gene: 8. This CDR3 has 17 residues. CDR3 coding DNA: TGTGCCAGCTCACCCCGGGCAGGACAGGGGATGAACACTGAAGCTTTCTTT. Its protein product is CASSPRAGQGMNTEAFF.

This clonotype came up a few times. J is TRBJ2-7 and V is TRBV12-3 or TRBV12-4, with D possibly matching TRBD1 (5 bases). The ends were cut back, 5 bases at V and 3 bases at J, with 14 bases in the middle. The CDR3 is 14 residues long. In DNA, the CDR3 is TGTGCCAGCAGTACAGGTCCCATCCTCTACGAGCAGTACGTC. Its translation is CASSTGPILYEQYV.

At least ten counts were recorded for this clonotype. The CDR3: CASSQATSGNTIYF. The CDR3 nucleotides are TGTGCCAGCAGCCAGGCCACCTCTGGAAACACCATATATTTT. The chain has TRBV3-1 and TRBJ1-3; D gene ambiguous. Germline V gives CDR1 LGHDT, CDR2 YNNKEL (reference sequence). The ends were cut back, 3 bases at V and 0 bases at J, with 6 bases in the middle. The CDR3 contains 14 residues.

Here the CDR3 reads CATKFEQYV. The CDR3 region has the DNA TGTGCCACCAAGTTCGAGCAGTACGTC. J is TRBJ2-7 and V is TRBV24-1; D ambiguous. The CDR3 has 9 amino acids. CDR1 and CDR2 (germline): KGHDR, SFDVKD. The V gene lost 8 bases and the J gene lost 6 bases, with 4 bases spanning the gap.

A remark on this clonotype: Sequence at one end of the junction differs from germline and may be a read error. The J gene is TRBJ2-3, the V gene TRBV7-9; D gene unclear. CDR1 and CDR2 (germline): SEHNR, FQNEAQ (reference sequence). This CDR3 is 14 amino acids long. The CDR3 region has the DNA TGTGCCAGCGGCTTAACGGAACTCACAGATACGCAGTATTTT. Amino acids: CASGLTELTDTQYF.

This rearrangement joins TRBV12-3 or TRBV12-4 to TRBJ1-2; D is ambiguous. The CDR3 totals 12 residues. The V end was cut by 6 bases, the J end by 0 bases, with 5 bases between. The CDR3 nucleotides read TGTGCCAGCAGACCGGCTAACTATGGCTACACCTTC. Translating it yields CASRPANYGYTF.

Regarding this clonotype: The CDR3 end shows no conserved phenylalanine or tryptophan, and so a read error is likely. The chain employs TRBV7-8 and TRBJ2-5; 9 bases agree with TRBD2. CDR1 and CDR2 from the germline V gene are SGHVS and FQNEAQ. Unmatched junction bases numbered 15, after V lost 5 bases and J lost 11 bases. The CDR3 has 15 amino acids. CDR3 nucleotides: TGTGCCAGCAGCCTTCTAGCGGGAATTACGAGCGGGCAGTACGTC. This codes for CASSLLAGITSGQYV.

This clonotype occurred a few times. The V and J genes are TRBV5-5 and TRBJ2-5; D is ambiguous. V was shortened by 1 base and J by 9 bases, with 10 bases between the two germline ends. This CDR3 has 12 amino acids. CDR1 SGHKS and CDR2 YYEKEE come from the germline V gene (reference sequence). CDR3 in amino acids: CASSLTADPQYF. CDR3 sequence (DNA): TGTGCCAGCAGCTTGACCGCGGATCCCCAGTACTTC.

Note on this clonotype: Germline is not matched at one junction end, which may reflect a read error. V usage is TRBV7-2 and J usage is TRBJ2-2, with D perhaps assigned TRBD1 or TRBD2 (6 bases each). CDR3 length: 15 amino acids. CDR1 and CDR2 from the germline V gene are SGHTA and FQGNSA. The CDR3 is CASKVGGLNTGGLFF. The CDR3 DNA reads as TGTGCCAGCAAGGTTGGGGGCCTGAACACCGGGGGGCTGTTTTTT.

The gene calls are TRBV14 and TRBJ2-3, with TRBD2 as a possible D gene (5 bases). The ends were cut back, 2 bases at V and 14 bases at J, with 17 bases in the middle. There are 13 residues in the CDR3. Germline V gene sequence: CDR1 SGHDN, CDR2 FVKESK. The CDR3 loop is CASSQSSETTVYF. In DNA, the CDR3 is TGTGCCAGCAGCCAAAGTTCCGAGACTACGGTGTATTTT.

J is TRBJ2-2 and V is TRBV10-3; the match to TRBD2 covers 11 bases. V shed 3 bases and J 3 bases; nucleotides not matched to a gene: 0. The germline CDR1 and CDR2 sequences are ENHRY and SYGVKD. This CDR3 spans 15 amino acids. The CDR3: CAISELAGDTGELFF. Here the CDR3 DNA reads TGTGCCATCAGTGAACTAGCGGGGGACACCGGGGAGCTGTTTTTT.

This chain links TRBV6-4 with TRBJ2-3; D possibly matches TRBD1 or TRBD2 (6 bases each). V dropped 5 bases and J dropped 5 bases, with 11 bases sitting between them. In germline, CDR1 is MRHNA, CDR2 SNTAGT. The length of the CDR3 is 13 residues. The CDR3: CASSRGAEDTQYF. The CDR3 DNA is TGTGCCAGCAGTAGGGGGGCCGAAGATACGCAGTATTTT.